This TCR beta chain was documented in a study of neurological immune-mediated disorders. The sample holds many counts of this clonotype. The unsorted libraries originated from 2 million PBMCs kept at -80 C. TCRdb fed the 5' RACE reads into MiXCR, producing one record per CDR3 protein. There are about 65,000 distinct CDR3 sequences in the sample; more than 3.5% occur only once, and roughly 2.5% lies in the top ten. The germline CDR1 and CDR2 sequences are DFQATT and SNEGSKA (reference sequence). V lost 6 bases and J 0 bases, leaving 17 bases between the germline ends. The CDR3 sequence is 15 residues long.

Sequencing was carried out using PBMCs. The rearrangement joins TRBV20-1 to TRBJ1-1; D is perhaps TRBD1 (6 bases). The source of this sequence is a man in his fifties with multiple sclerosis. CDR3 nucleotides: TGCAGTGCCAATACAGGGTATAGGATGAACACTGAAGCTTTCTTT. Protein: CSANTGYRMNTEAFF.